These 5 T cell receptor beta chains share one sample of origin, sequenced in a study of blood T cell repertoires in COVID-19. The protocol was immunoSEQ multiplex PCR, while the TCRdb copy is restricted to in-frame clones and leaves out a portion. Of under 500,000 clones listed, approximately 90% are singletons. Sequencing was carried out using peripheral blood. Receptors were obtained from a young woman with acute or convalescent COVID-19.

V usage is TRBV3-1 (or the pseudogene TRBV3-2) and J usage is TRBJ2-1; 14 bases are shared with TRBD2. The CDR3 extends over 18 amino acids. Germline V lookup: CDR1 LGHDT, CDR2 YNNKEL (reference sequence). With V trimmed by 0 bases and J by 7 bases, 8 bases remained unmatched. The CDR3 bases are TGTGCCAGCAGCCAAGACCCCCTGACTAGCGGGGGGGAAAATGAGCAGTTCTTC. This codes for CASSQDPLTSGGENEQFF.

This chain uses TRBV9 with TRBJ2-3; TRBD2 matches 7 bases. This CDR3 contains 14 residues. V trimming: 4 bases; J trimming: 6 bases; junction bases outside the gene matches: 8. CDR1 is SGDLS and CDR2 is YYNGEE in the germline V gene. CDR3 sequence reads: CASSTRLAGDTQYF. The CDR3 DNA reads TGTGCCAGCAGCACGAGACTAGCAGGGGATACGCAGTATTTT.

This rearrangement joins TRBV6-6 to TRBJ2-7; possible D gene TRBD1, 6 bases. CDR1 and CDR2 (germline): MNHNY, SVGAGI (reference sequence). The CDR3 runs to 11 residues. V dropped 2 bases and J dropped 13 bases, with 12 bases sitting between them. The CDR3 DNA follows: TGTGCCAGCAGTTACGGGCAGGGGTTTTACTTC. Protein: CASSYGQGFYF.

A single count supports this clone. J is TRBJ2-5 and V is TRBV11-2; 8 bases map to TRBD2. This CDR3 region has 15 residues. CDR1 and CDR2 from the germline V gene are SGHAT and FQNNGV. The V and J ends lost 0 bases and 3 bases, in that order; junction bases with no gene match: 3. The CDR3 spells CASSLEGSGEETQYF. Written as DNA, the CDR3 is TGTGCCAGCAGCTTAGAAGGTAGCGGGGAAGAGACCCAGTACTTC.

The chain joins TRBV10-3 to TRBJ2-7; 8 bases are shared with TRBD1. Germline V gene lookup returns CDR1 ENHRY and CDR2 SYGVKD. The trim removed 10 bases at V and 6 bases at J, leaving 5 bases unmatched. There are 11 residues in the CDR3. CDR3 amino acids: CATGQGVEQYF. The CDR3 coding sequence is TGTGCCACAGGACAGGGCGTCGAGCAGTACTTC.